Each of the 4 T cell receptor beta chains below was sequenced from the same sample in a study of blood T cells in healthy people across ages. Alongside a J-beta primer mix, a sample-barcoded 5' primer served in a second PCR lasting roughly 7 to 11 cycles. TCRdb re-called the 5' RACE reads with MiXCR, one entry per CDR3 protein. The sample records around 1.5 million distinct CDR3 sequences, around two fifths being singletons. The source material was blood. These receptors all come from a young woman in good health.

This clonotype has a handful of counts. V is TRBV10-3 and J is TRBJ1-5; D remains ambiguous. Per germline, CDR1 ENHRY and CDR2 SYGVKD. This CDR3 spans 12 amino acids. Trimming removed 11 bases at V and 4 bases at J, with 12 bases between. In nucleotides, the CDR3 is TGTGCCCTAGGGCAAATTAATCAGCCCCAGCATTTT. Protein: CALGQINQPQHF.

This clonotype came up once. The rearrangement links TRBV27 to TRBJ2-1; D is possibly TRBD2 (5 bases). Germline V gene data show CDR1 as MNHEY and CDR2 as SMNVEV (reference sequence). V dropped 7 bases and J dropped 8 bases, with 12 bases sitting between them. The CDR3 has 12 residues. In DNA, the CDR3 is TGTGCCAGCAACTTCCTCGGGGATGAGCAGTTCTTC. Protein: CASNFLGDEQFF.

This chain connects TRBV20-1 to TRBJ1-2; TRBD1 agrees at 7 bases. CDR1 and CDR2 (germline): DFQATT, SNEGSKA (reference sequence). The CDR3 totals 21 residues. After removal of 6 bases from V and 2 bases from J, the junction contained 30 bases not matched to a gene. CDR3 sequence: CSADTDRASSSQISLNYGYTF. The CDR3 bases are TGCAGTGCCGACACTGACAGGGCTTCTTCCTCTCAGATTTCCTTGAACTATGGCTACACCTTC.

The chain employs TRBV7-9 and TRBJ2-7, with D unclear. Trimming shortened V by 1 base and J by 12 bases, and 19 bases separated the two germline ends. Per the germline V gene, CDR1 is SEHNR and CDR2 is FQNEAQ (reference sequence). The CDR3 sequence is 14 residues long. The CDR3 nucleotides read TGTGCCAGCAGCTTAGAAGCGCTCCAAGAGACCCGGTACTTC. The encoded protein is CASSLEALQETRYF.